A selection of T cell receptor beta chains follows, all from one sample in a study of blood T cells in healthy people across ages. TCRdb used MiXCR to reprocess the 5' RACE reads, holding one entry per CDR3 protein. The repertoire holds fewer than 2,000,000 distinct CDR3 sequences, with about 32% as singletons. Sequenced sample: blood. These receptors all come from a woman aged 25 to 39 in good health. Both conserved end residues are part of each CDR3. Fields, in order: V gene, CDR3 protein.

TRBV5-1,CASSFTGDGCTF
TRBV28,CASTEGKKNIQYF
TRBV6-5,CASSYGQMNTEAFF
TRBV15,CATSRDRLGTDGYTF
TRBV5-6,CASSPQGDFKGYTF
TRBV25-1,CASSKGGGVNTEAFF
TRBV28,CASSSLTSTAETAYEQYF
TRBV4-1,CASSQAIGGSQPQHF
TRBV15,CATSGLAGGAGTQYF
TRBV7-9,CASSWVRPYEQYF
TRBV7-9,CASNSLTGGPYNEQFF
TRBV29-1,CSVDSSGGTEAFF
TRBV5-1,CASSLSRGRTDTQYF
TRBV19,CASSRTASGRRPDTQYF
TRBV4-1,CASSHLTGTGEQYF
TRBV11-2,CASSSGTGGSNEQFF
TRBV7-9,CASSLTENIQYF
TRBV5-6,CASSLADGETQYF
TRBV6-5,CASSSRLPSYEQYF
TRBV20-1,CSAKGQGSYSNQPQHF
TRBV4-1,CASSQGQLAGEAFF
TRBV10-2,CASSEPTRKDYEQYF
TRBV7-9,CASSLIGTNTGELFF
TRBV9,CASSVAMTGVGYTF
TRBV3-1,CASSPSRQGDTQETQYF